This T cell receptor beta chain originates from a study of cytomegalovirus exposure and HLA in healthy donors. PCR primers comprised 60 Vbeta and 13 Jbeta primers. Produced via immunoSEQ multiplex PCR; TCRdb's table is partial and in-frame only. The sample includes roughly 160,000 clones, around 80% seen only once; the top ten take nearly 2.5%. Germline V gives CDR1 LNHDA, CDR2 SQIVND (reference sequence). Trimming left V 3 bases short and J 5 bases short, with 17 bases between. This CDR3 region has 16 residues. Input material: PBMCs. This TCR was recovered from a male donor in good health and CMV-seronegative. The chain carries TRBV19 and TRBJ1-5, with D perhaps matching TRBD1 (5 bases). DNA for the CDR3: TGTGCCAGTAGTATCCGAAGGTCGATAGGGGATCAGCCCCAGCATTTT. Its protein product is CASSIRRSIGDQPQHF.